The TCR beta chain described here comes from a study of blood T cell repertoires in COVID-19. This clone was observed a handful of times. An end of the junction does not agree with germline; a read error may underlie this. Germline values: CDR1 LNHNV, CDR2 YYDKDF (reference sequence). This CDR3 spans 15 amino acids. Repertoires were generated with immunoSEQ multiplex PCR, while TCRdb's copy carries only in-frame clones and drops some. The sample includes approximately 300,000 clones, more than 90% of them seen just once. Participant-given clinical history determined each cohort assignment. For recovered donors of Cohort 3, there were two negative PCRs, clearance, or symptom resolution.

The chain links TRBV15 to TRBJ2-1; 8 bases fit TRBD2. Specimen: PBMCs or T cells enriched from blood (not recorded which). The receptor was isolated from a woman in her 30s who had recovered from COVID-19. CDR3 coding DNA: TGTGCCACCAGCCGAGACGCGGGGGGCTACAATGAGCAGTTCTTC. Translated: CATSRDAGGYNEQFF.